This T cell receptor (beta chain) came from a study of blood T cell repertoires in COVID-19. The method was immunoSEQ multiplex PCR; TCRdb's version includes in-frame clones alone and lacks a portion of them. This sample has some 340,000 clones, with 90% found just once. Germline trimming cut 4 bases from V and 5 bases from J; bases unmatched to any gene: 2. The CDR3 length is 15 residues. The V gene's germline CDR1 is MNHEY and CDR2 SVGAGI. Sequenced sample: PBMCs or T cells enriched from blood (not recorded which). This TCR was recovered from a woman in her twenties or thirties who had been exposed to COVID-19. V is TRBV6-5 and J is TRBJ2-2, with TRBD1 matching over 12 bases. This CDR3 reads CASSWDRGRTGELFF. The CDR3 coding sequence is TGTGCCAGCAGTTGGGACAGGGGGCGTACCGGGGAGCTGTTTTTT.